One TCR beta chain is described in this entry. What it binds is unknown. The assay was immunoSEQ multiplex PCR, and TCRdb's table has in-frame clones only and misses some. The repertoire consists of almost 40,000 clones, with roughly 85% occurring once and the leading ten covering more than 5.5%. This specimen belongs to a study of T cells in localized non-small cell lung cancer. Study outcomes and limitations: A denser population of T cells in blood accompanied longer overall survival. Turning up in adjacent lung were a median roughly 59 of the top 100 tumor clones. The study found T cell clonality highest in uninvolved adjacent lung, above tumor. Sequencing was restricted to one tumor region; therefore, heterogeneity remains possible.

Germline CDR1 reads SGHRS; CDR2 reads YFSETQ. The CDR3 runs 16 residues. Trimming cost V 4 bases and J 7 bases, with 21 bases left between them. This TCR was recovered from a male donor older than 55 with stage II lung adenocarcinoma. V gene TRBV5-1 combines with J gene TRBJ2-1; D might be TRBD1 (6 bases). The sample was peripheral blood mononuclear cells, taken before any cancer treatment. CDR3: CASSPKTGGVRNEQFF. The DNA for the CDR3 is TGCGCCAGCAGCCCCAAGACAGGTGGCGTGCGGAATGAGCAGTTCTTC.